Each of the 31 T cell receptor beta chains below was sequenced from the same sample in a study of blood T cell repertoires in COVID-19. Assay used: immunoSEQ multiplex PCR; TCRdb lists only in-frame clones, some missing. Here the sample spans 200,000 to 250,000 clones, roughly 87% being singletons. Material: peripheral blood. The receptors shown here come from a woman between 18 and 29 years old who had recovered from COVID-19.

This sequence joins TRBV11-2 and TRBJ2-7, with D perhaps TRBD2 (5 bases). Deletions cut 0 bases from V and 2 bases from J, with 11 bases between. Germline V gene data show CDR1 as SGHAT and CDR2 as FQNNGV. This CDR3 spans 15 amino acids. The CDR3 sequence: CASSLDQLDTYEQYF. Here the CDR3 DNA reads TGTGCCAGCAGCTTAGATCAACTAGATACCTACGAGCAGTACTTC. Variable domain in full (rest from reference TRBV11-2 and TRBJ2-7): EAGVAQSPRYKIIEKRQSVAFWCNPISGHATLYWYQQILGQGPKLLIQFQNNGVVDDSQLPKDRFSAERLKGVDSTLKIQPAKLEDSAVYLCASSLDQLDTYEQYFGPGTRLTVT.

The chain recombines TRBV7-9 with TRBJ1-2; TRBD1 might be the D (5 bases). Trimming shortened V by 5 bases and J by 2 bases, and 21 bases separated the two germline ends. The CDR3 runs to 17 residues. From germline, CDR1 is SEHNR and CDR2 FQNEAQ (reference sequence). Here the CDR3 DNA reads TGTGCCAGCAGCCTGAACCCGAATCCAGGGTTGAACTATGGCTACACCTTC. It translates to CASSLNPNPGLNYGYTF.

The chain has TRBV6-1 and TRBJ2-7; perhaps TRBD2 as D (6 bases). Trimming pared 3 bases from V and 1 base from J, leaving 13 bases between. This CDR3 has 15 residues. In germline, CDR1 is MNHNS, CDR2 SASEGT. As DNA, the CDR3 is TGTGCCAGCAGTGATTCATGGGGGGTTTCCTACGAGCAGTACTTC. Residues: CASSDSWGVSYEQYF.

This clone was counted between two and nine times. The chain recombines TRBV4-3 with TRBJ1-1; D may be TRBD1 (6 bases). The CDR3 is 14 amino acids. Germline-derived CDR1 and CDR2 are LGHNA and YSLEER. Deletions cut 3 bases from V and 4 bases from J, with 12 bases between. This CDR3 reads CASSQPGEGTEAFF. CDR3 DNA sequence: TGCGCCAGCAGCCAGCCAGGGGAAGGCACTGAAGCTTTCTTT.

This chain uses TRBV28 with TRBJ1-5; D unresolved. V lost 7 bases, J lost 0 bases, and 13 bases lay in between. CDR3 size: 15 residues. CDR1 and CDR2 (germline): MDHEN, SYDVKM. DNA for the CDR3: TGTGCCAGCATTCTAGGAGGTTATAGCAATCAGCCCCAGCATTTT. Translation gives CASILGGYSNQPQHF.

This chain joins TRBV5-4 and TRBJ2-3, with 10 nucleotides matching TRBD2. V gave up 0 bases and J gave up 5 bases; unmatched junction bases: 6. The V gene's germline CDR1 is SGHNT and CDR2 YYREEE (reference sequence). This CDR3 region has 16 residues. CDR3 nucleotide sequence: TGTGCCAGCAGCTTGGCCTTAGCGGGAGGTATAGATACGCAGTATTTT. It encodes CASSLALAGGIDTQYF.

The rearrangement links TRBV27 to TRBJ1-6; D is possibly TRBD1 (5 bases). V was trimmed by 3 bases and J by 9 bases, leaving 15 bases between them. This CDR3 has 15 amino acids. CDR1 MNHEY and CDR2 SMNVEV come from the germline V gene (reference sequence). The CDR3 region is CASSFGIQGGSPLHF. In nucleotides, the CDR3 is TGTGCCAGCAGTTTTGGAATCCAGGGTGGTTCACCCCTCCACTTT.

The chain recombines TRBV29-1 with TRBJ1-1; weak D call: TRBD1 (6 bases). V dropped 4 bases and J dropped 7 bases, with 7 bases sitting between them. CDR3 length: 10 residues. Germline-derived CDR1 and CDR2 are SQVTM and ANQGSEA. In nucleotides, the CDR3 is TGCAGCGTTGGGACAGATGAAGCTTTCTTT. This encodes CSVGTDEAFF.

A few counts support this clone. The rearrangement links TRBV11-2 to TRBJ1-1, with 8 bases fitting TRBD1. V dropped 5 bases and J dropped 3; count of bases not matched to a gene: 2. This CDR3 has 13 residues. Germline CDR1 SGHAT, CDR2 FQNNGV. The CDR3 nucleotides are TGTGCCAGCAGCCGACAGGGGCACACTGAAGCTTTCTTT. The encoded protein is CASSRQGHTEAFF.

This clone was seen once. CDR3 residues: CASSMVRSTEAFF. The CDR3 bases are TGTGCCAGTAGTATGGTTCGGAGCACTGAAGCTTTCTTT. This chain joins TRBV19 and TRBJ1-1; no clear D. Germline assignment: CDR1 LNHDA and CDR2 SQIVND (reference sequence). V lost 3 bases and J lost 4, with 9 bases in between. The CDR3 has 13 residues.

This clone was detected only once. The rearrangement uses TRBV9 and TRBJ1-1; no clear D gene. The CDR3 consists of 16 residues. Germline V CDR1 and CDR2: SGDLS, YYNGEE. Trimming cost V 3 bases and J 6 bases, with 21 bases left between them. CDR3 sequence: CASSASSTGKDAEAFF. CDR3 nucleotides: TGTGCCAGCAGCGCATCCTCCACGGGGAAAGATGCTGAAGCTTTCTTT.

The chain is built from TRBV4-3 and TRBJ2-7; 8 bases map to TRBD2. There are 15 residues in the CDR3. The germline gives CDR1 LGHNA, CDR2 YSLEER. The trim removed 3 bases at V and 6 bases at J, leaving 10 bases unmatched. DNA of the CDR3: TGCGCCAGCAGCCATCGTACGGGAGGGCCCGTCGAGCAGTACTTC. Encoded protein: CASSHRTGGPVEQYF.

This clone was counted between two and nine times. The gene calls are TRBV30 and TRBJ2-2; perhaps TRBD1 as D (6 bases). Germline V lookup: CDR1 GTSNPN, CDR2 SVGIG (reference sequence). With 2 bases removed from V and 3 bases from J, the gap between germline ends came to 13 bases. This CDR3 is built from 15 residues. This CDR3 reads CAWSQLGADTGELFF. CDR3 bases: TGTGCCTGGAGTCAGCTGGGGGCAGACACCGGGGAGCTGTTTTTT.

The chain has TRBV29-1 and TRBJ1-4; no clear D gene. V shed 3 bases and J shed 0 bases, with 5 bases lying between them. The CDR3 is 13 amino acids. The V gene's germline CDR1 is SQVTM and CDR2 ANQGSEA. CDR3 residues: CSVDGATNEKLFF. The CDR3 coding sequence is TGCAGCGTTGATGGAGCAACTAATGAAAAACTGTTTTTT.

This chain connects TRBV30 to TRBJ2-7, with 9 bases aligning to TRBD1. The CDR3 sequence is 13 residues long. Germline V gene lookup returns CDR1 GTSNPN and CDR2 SVGIG (reference sequence). J was trimmed by 2 bases and V by 6 bases; bases with no gene match: 5. The CDR3 coding sequence is TGTGCCTGTGACAGGGGGTGGCCCTACGAGCAGTACTTC. This encodes CACDRGWPYEQYF.

The chain links TRBV6-6 to TRBJ2-5; TRBD2 agrees at 11 bases. The CDR3 is 17 residues long. Trimming cost V 5 bases and J 0 bases; bases outside gene matches: 8. CDR1 and CDR2 from the germline V gene are MNHNY and SVGAGI (reference sequence). The CDR3 is CASSPTGTSGHQETQYF. For the CDR3, the DNA is TGTGCCAGCAGTCCCACCGGGACTAGCGGACACCAAGAGACCCAGTACTTC.

In its sample, this clone was seen once. V usage is TRBV30 and J usage is TRBJ1-3; a weak D match, TRBD1 (6 bases). The V and J ends lost 1 base and 0 bases respectively, with 10 bases between them. The CDR3 spans 15 residues. The germline CDR1 and CDR2 sequences are GTSNPN and SVGIG (reference sequence). The CDR3 coding sequence is TGTGCCTGGAGTGGGGGGCAGCTCTCTGGAAACACCATATATTTT. It yields the protein CAWSGGQLSGNTIYF.

This CDR3 reads CASSGREGRNEQFF. CDR3 DNA sequence: TGTGCCAGCAGTGGACGGGAGGGCCGTAATGAGCAGTTCTTC. The gene calls are TRBV25-1 and TRBJ2-1, with TRBD2 matching over 8 bases. The ends lost 4 bases at V and 7 bases at J; junction bases unmatched: 6. Germline V CDR1 and CDR2: MGHDK, SYGVNS. The CDR3 contains 14 residues.

The CDR3 reads CATRTSGNYEQYF. The DNA of the CDR3 is TGTGCCACAAGGACTAGCGGGAACTACGAGCAGTACTTC. The chain links TRBV30 to TRBJ2-7; 12 bases agree with TRBD2. Germline V CDR1 and CDR2: GTSNPN, SVGIG (reference sequence). CDR3 length equals 13 residues. Trimming cost V 8 bases and J 3 bases; bases outside gene matches: 5.

J is TRBJ2-3 and V is TRBV4-3; TRBD1 might be the D (6 bases). From germline, CDR1 is LGHNA and CDR2 YSLEER. This CDR3 has 15 amino acids. With 4 bases removed from V and 1 base from J, the gap between germline ends came to 12 bases. In DNA, the CDR3 is TGCGCCAGCAGCCTTCAGGGGAAAGGCACAGATACGCAGTATTTT. Translation: CASSLQGKGTDTQYF.

The rearrangement uses TRBV11-3 and TRBJ1-3, with D tentatively TRBD1 (6 bases). Per germline, CDR1 SGHNT and CDR2 YENEEA. The CDR3 is made up of 18 amino acids. Trimming removed 3 bases at V and 4 bases at J, with 22 bases between. The CDR3 nucleotides are TGTGCCAGCAGCTTCCTAAATAGGACAGTCCCACACGGAAACACCATATATTTT. Translated: CASSFLNRTVPHGNTIYF.

This clone showed up just a few times. The V call is TRBV7-3, the J call TRBJ2-3; 7 bases map to TRBD2. This CDR3 has 19 amino acids. The V segment lost 4 bases and the J segment 2 bases; nucleotides outside the gene matches: 18. Germline V gene data show CDR1 as SGHTA and CDR2 as FQGTGA. CDR3 in amino acids: CASSYGGTYWPLYTDTQYF. In nucleotides, the CDR3 is TGTGCCAGCAGCTACGGGGGGACCTATTGGCCCTTATACACAGATACGCAGTATTTT.

The chain carries TRBV5-6 and TRBJ1-5; D is unresolved. Germline V lookup: CDR1 SGHDT, CDR2 YYEEEE. This CDR3 region has 12 residues. Between the trimmed V and J ends, which lost 4 bases and 3 bases, there was a span of 5 bases. CDR3 amino acids: CASSGLNQPQHF. CDR3 coding DNA: TGTGCCAGCAGCGGACTCAATCAGCCCCAGCATTTT.

The V gene is TRBV4-1, the J gene TRBJ2-3; 8 nucleotides match TRBD2. The CDR3 runs to 16 residues. Germline trimming cut 4 bases from V and 2 bases from J; bases unmatched to any gene: 8. Germline V gene lookup returns CDR1 MGHRA and CDR2 YSYEKL. CDR3 sequence (DNA): TGCGCCAGCAGCCGTAGCGGAGCGGGGGTCACAGATACGCAGTATTTT. Amino acid sequence: CASSRSGAGVTDTQYF.

The V and J genes are TRBV27 and TRBJ1-6; D is ambiguous. Trimming cost V 4 bases and J 2 bases, with 18 bases left between them. The CDR3 sequence is 18 residues long. Germline V lookup: CDR1 MNHEY, CDR2 SMNVEV (reference sequence). CDR3 amino acids: CASSSNSVSLPYNSPLHF. The CDR3 DNA reads as TGTGCCAGCAGTTCGAACTCGGTGTCGCTCCCCTATAATTCACCCCTCCACTTT.

The chain is built from TRBV6-5 and TRBJ1-1, with 11 bases lining up with TRBD1. The germline gives CDR1 MNHEY, CDR2 SVGAGI. Trimming cost V 6 bases and J 5 bases; bases outside gene matches: 5. This CDR3 region has 14 residues. The CDR3 spells CASRGQGARTEAFF. The CDR3 DNA reads TGTGCCAGCAGAGGACAGGGGGCGCGGACTGAAGCTTTCTTT.

The gene calls are TRBV9 and TRBJ2-7, with 8 positions matching TRBD1. Germline V gene sequence: CDR1 SGDLS, CDR2 YYNGEE. J lost 7 bases, V lost 5 bases, and 17 bases had no gene match. CDR3 length equals 16 residues. The CDR3 region has the DNA TGTGCCAGCAGTAGACAGGGGCCCGAAACACCAAGTGAGCAGTACTTC. Its translation: CASSRQGPETPSEQYF.

The V call is TRBV7-9, the J call TRBJ2-7; D might be TRBD2 (6 bases). V lost 5 bases, J lost 2 bases, and 16 bases lay in between. The CDR3 length is 15 residues. The germline V gene encodes CDR1 SEHNR and CDR2 FQNEAQ (reference sequence). The CDR3 loop is CASSLSGTLTYEQYF. DNA for the CDR3: TGTGCCAGCAGCCTCTCTGGGACTCTTACCTACGAGCAGTACTTC.

The rearrangement joins TRBV7-9 to TRBJ2-7; 9 bases map to TRBD1. V shed 1 base and J 5 bases; nucleotides not matched to a gene: 0. CDR3 length: 13 amino acids. Germline lookup yields CDR1 SEHNR and CDR2 FQNEAQ (reference sequence). The CDR3 DNA sequence: TGTGCCAGCAGCTTAGGGACAGGGGACGAGCAGTACTTC. Its protein product is CASSLGTGDEQYF.

This chain connects TRBV9 to TRBJ1-2; no definite D call. V was shortened by 0 bases and J by 3 bases, with 9 bases between the two germline ends. Germline CDR1 reads SGDLS; CDR2 reads YYNGEE. The CDR3 length is 14 residues. The CDR3 is CASSVGEDYYGYTF. DNA for the CDR3: TGTGCCAGCAGCGTAGGAGAAGACTACTATGGCTACACCTTC.

V gene TRBV6-4 combines with J gene TRBJ2-3; D is possibly TRBD2 (5 bases). This CDR3 comprises 14 residues. Germline V gene sequence: CDR1 MRHNA, CDR2 SNTAGT. V lost 4 bases to trimming and J lost 0 bases, with 8 bases between them. The CDR3 nucleotides are TGTGCCAGCAGTGCGAGCGGTAGCACAGATACGCAGTATTTT. Translating it yields CASSASGSTDTQYF.